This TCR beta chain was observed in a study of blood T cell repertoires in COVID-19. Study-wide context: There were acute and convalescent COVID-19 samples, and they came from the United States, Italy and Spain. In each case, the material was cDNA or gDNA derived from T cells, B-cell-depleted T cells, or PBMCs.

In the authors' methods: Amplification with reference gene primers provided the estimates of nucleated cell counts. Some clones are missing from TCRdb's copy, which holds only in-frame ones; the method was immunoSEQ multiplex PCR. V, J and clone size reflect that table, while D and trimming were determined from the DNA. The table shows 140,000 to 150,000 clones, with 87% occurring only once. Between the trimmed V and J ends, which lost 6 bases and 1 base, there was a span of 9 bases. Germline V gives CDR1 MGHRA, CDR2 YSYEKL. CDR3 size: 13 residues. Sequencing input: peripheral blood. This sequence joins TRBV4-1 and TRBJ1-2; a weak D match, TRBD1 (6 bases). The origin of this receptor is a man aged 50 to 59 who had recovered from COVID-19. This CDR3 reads CASSTGNNYGYTF. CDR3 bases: TGCGCCAGCAGTACAGGGAATAACTATGGCTACACCTTC.